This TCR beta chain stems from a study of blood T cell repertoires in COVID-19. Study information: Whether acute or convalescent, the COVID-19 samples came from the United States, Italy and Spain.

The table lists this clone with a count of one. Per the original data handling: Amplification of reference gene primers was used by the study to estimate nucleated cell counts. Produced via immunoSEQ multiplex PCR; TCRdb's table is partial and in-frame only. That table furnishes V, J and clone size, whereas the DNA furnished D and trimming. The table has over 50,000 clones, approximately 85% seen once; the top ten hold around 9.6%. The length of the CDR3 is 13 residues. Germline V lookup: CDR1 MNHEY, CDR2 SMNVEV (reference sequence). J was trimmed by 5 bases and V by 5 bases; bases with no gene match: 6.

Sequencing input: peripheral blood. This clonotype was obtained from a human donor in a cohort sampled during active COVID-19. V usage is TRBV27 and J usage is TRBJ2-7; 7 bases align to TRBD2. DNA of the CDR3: TGTGCCAGCAGTCCCGGGACTACCCACGAGCAGTACTTC. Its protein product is CASSPGTTHEQYF.